These T cell receptor beta chains were read from a single sample in a study of cytomegalovirus exposure and HLA in healthy donors. The method was immunoSEQ multiplex PCR; TCRdb's version includes in-frame clones alone and lacks a portion of them. The repertoire holds 150,000 to 200,000 clones, with approximately 83% as singletons. The sequenced material came from PBMCs. The source of these receptors is a woman aged 18-30 years in good health and CMV-seropositive. Each CDR3 is given with its conserved first and last residue. The D gene is left open where the match is weak. The size entry is marked missing in some rows and otherwise reads once, few, many or a size class.

TRBD1,TRBJ2-3,.,TRBV25-1,CASRAGTGRSTDTQYF,TGTGCCAGCAGGGCAGGGACAGGGCGAAGCACAGATACGCAGTATTTT
.,TRBJ2-7,.,TRBV15,CATSRGTSSYEQYF,TGTGCCACCAGCAGAGGGACATCTTCCTACGAGCAGTACTTC
TRBD1,TRBJ1-2,.,TRBV5-4,CASLQTGGNGYTF,TGTGCCAGCCTACAGACAGGGGGGAATGGCTACACCTTC
TRBD1,TRBJ2-3,once,TRBV4-2,CASSQDGQGSTDTQYF,TGTGCCAGCAGCCAAGACGGACAGGGGAGCACAGATACGCAGTATTTT
TRBD1,TRBJ1-6,.,TRBV7-8,CASSFGTGVGNSPLHF,TGTGCCAGCAGCTTCGGGACAGGGGTTGGTAATTCACCCCTCCACTTT
.,TRBJ1-6,.,TRBV2,CASSEEGGMGFLVHF,TGTGCCAGCAGTGAAGAGGGGGGGATGGGGTTTTTAGTCCACTTT
TRBD1,TRBJ1-2,once,TRBV6-6,CASSYAGTGGRAGYTF,TGTGCCAGCAGTTACGCCGGGACAGGGGGCCGTGCTGGCTACACCTTC
.,TRBJ1-1,.,TRBV5-5,CASSYGNTEAFF,TGTGCCAGCAGCTACGGGAACACTGAAGCTTTCTTT
TRBD1,TRBJ1-1,.,TRBV5-1,CASSGGTGNTEAFF,TGCGCCAGCAGCGGCGGGACAGGTAACACTGAAGCTTTCTTT
TRBD1,TRBJ2-6,.,TRBV19,CASTRGQPGANVLTF,TGTGCCAGTACCCGGGGACAGCCTGGGGCCAACGTCCTGACTTTC
TRBD2,TRBJ2-1,.,TRBV7-9,CASSPSGAYNEQFF,TGTGCCAGCAGCCCTAGCGGGGCCTACAATGAGCAGTTCTTC
.,TRBJ2-5,.,TRBV6-6,CASRYRAQETQYF,TGTGCCAGCAGGTACAGAGCACAAGAGACCCAGTACTTC
.,TRBJ2-7,.,TRBV5-6,CASSSTLVSYEQYF,TGTGCCAGCAGCTCAACCCTAGTCTCCTACGAGCAGTACTTC
TRBD1,TRBJ1-5,.,TRBV19,CASSTPGQLSNQPQHF,TGTGCCAGTAGTACCCCGGGACAGCTTAGCAATCAGCCCCAGCATTTT
.,TRBJ2-6,.,TRBV11-3,CASSLGRGANVLTF,TGTGCCAGCAGCTTGGGCCGGGGGGCCAACGTCCTGACTTTC
.,TRBJ2-7,.,TRBV7-2,CASSLDRNYEQYF,TGTGCCAGCAGCTTAGACAGGAACTACGAGCAGTACTTC
TRBD2,TRBJ2-3,.,TRBV6-6,CASSLLLAGVLDTQYF,TGTGCCAGCAGTTTACTACTAGCGGGGGTCCTGGATACGCAGTATTTT
TRBD1,TRBJ1-1,.,TRBV29-1,CSVGRGRNFLNTEAFF,TGCAGCGTTGGCAGGGGGCGAAATTTTTTGAACACTGAAGCTTTCTTT
.,TRBJ2-2,once,TRBV15,CATSRDTGTGELFF,TGTGCCACCAGCAGAGATACAGGTACCGGGGAGCTGTTTTTT
TRBD1,TRBJ1-5,.,TRBV6-5,CASSPDRVQPQHF,TGTGCCAGCAGCCCCGACAGGGTTCAGCCCCAGCATTTT
.,TRBJ1-3,.,TRBV4-1,CASSPQGGRAGNTIYF,TGCGCCAGCAGCCCCCAAGGGGGGAGGGCTGGAAACACCATATATTTT
.,TRBJ1-1,.,TRBV6-5,CASSRAASRLAEAFF,TGTGCCAGCAGCCGCGCCGCCAGCCGGCTAGCTGAAGCTTTCTTT
TRBD1,TRBJ1-4,.,TRBV6-5,CASKGTGYEKLFF,TGTGCCAGCAAAGGGACAGGGTATGAAAAACTGTTTTTT
.,TRBJ1-6,once,TRBV2,CASSDGQGMGTPLHF,TGTGCCAGCAGTGATGGGCAGGGGATGGGTACACCCCTCCACTTT
TRBD1,TRBJ2-6,.,TRBV18,CASSLRTGGVSGANVLTF,TGTGCCAGCTCACTTCGGACAGGGGGCGTCTCTGGGGCCAACGTCCTGACTTTC
TRBD1,TRBJ2-7,.,TRBV25-1,CASSEPRERTGKDEQYF,TGTGCCAGCAGTGAACCTAGGGAGAGGACAGGGAAGGACGAGCAGTACTTC
TRBD2,TRBJ2-1,.,TRBV2,CASSIERGLNEQFF,TGTGCCAGCAGTATCGAGCGGGGTCTCAATGAGCAGTTCTTC
TRBD2,TRBJ2-6,.,TRBV7-6,CASSPRTSGAASGANVLTF,TGTGCCAGCAGCCCGAGGACTAGCGGGGCAGCTTCTGGGGCCAACGTCCTGACTTTC
.,TRBJ1-1,.,TRBV28,CASSLAGATEAFF,TGTGCCAGCAGTTTGGCGGGGGCCACTGAAGCTTTCTTT
TRBD1,TRBJ1-4,.,TRBV2,CASRTGTANEKLFF,TGTGCCAGCAGGACCGGGACAGCTAATGAAAAACTGTTTTTT
.,TRBJ1-5,.,TRBV12-5,CASGLQGADQPQHF,TGTGCTAGTGGTTTACAGGGTGCCGATCAGCCCCAGCATTTT
TRBD1,TRBJ1-2,.,TRBV28,CASSLAGGQDYGYTF,TGTGCCAGCAGTTTAGCAGGGGGCCAGGACTATGGCTACACCTTC
.,TRBJ1-1,.,TRBV2,CASFEAASEGAFF,TGTGCCAGCTTCGAGGCAGCCTCCGAGGGAGCTTTCTTT
.,TRBJ1-2,.,TRBV5-1,CASSLRPGEPSYTF,TGCGCCAGCAGCTTGAGGCCCGGGGAACCGAGTTACACCTTC
.,TRBJ2-1,.,TRBV19,CASSIVDEQFF,TGTGCCAGTAGTATAGTCGATGAGCAGTTCTTC
.,TRBJ1-3,.,TRBV10-3,CAISDPTGSGNTIYF,TGTGCCATCAGTGATCCGACAGGCTCTGGAAACACCATATATTTT
.,TRBJ2-7,.,TRBV28,CASSPSSYEQYF,TGTGCCAGCAGTCCCAGCTCCTACGAGCAGTACTTC
.,TRBJ1-2,.,TRBV6-5,CASSYADGGSGYTF,TGTGCCAGCAGTTACGCCGACGGGGGATCGGGCTACACCTTC
.,TRBJ1-4,.,TRBV7-9,CASSSTQPTNEKLFF,TGTGCCAGCAGCTCGACACAGCCAACTAATGAAAAACTGTTTTTT
.,TRBJ2-2,.,TRBV19,CASSFGGVGELFF,TGTGCCAGTAGTTTCGGCGGGGTCGGGGAGCTGTTTTTT
TRBD1,TRBJ1-6,few,TRBV6-5,CASTPTGYSPLHF,TGTGCCAGCACTCCGACAGGGTATTCACCCCTCCACTTT
.,TRBJ2-1,.,TRBV6-1,CASRESVGSYNEQFF,TGTGCCAGCAGGGAATCTGTAGGGAGCTACAATGAGCAGTTCTTC
.,TRBJ1-6,.,TRBV5-8,CASSHTGTLGISSPLHF,TGTGCCAGCAGCCATACCGGGACACTGGGGATTAGTTCACCCCTCCACTTT
.,TRBJ2-7,.,TRBV5-4,CASSSLATGIHEQYF,TGTGCCAGCAGCTCTCTCGCAACAGGGATCCACGAGCAGTACTTC
.,TRBJ2-1,.,TRBV5-6,CASSLNPGSYEQFF,TGTGCCAGCAGCTTGAATCCGGGGAGCTATGAGCAGTTCTTC
.,TRBJ1-2,.,TRBV9,CASSVVGELYGYTF,TGTGCCAGCAGCGTAGTAGGGGAACTCTATGGCTACACCTTC
.,TRBJ2-3,.,TRBV1,CTSTLSYTGIKLTDTQYF,TGCACCAGCACCTTGTCATATACAGGGATCAAACTTACAGATACGCAGTATTTT
.,TRBJ2-5,.,TRBV2,CASSRGTQYF,TGTGCCAGCAGTCGGGGGACCCAGTACTTC
.,TRBJ2-1,.,TRBV11-2,CASSLTGGDEQFF,TGTGCCAGCAGCTTGACAGGTGGGGATGAGCAGTTCTTC
TRBD1,TRBJ2-7,.,TRBV29-1,CSILTGGKYEQYF,TGCAGCATCTTGACAGGGGGGAAATACGAGCAGTACTTC
TRBD2,TRBJ2-3,.,TRBV10-2,CASSGILAGSTDTQYF,TGCGCCAGCAGTGGGATACTAGCGGGGAGCACAGATACGCAGTATTTT